Below, 30 T cell receptor beta chains from the same sample are listed, as sequenced in a study of T cells after posttransplantation cyclophosphamide. Measured with immunoSEQ multiplex PCR; TCRdb has only the in-frame clones, and not every one. In total the sample includes over 20,000 clones, none of them seen once. The sample taken for sequencing was PBMCs. These receptors all come from a man aged 50 to 59 in good health, CMV-negative, and a related stem cell transplant donor.

This clone was detected ten times or more. The chain couples TRBV5-1 to TRBJ1-1; possible D gene TRBD1, 5 bases. The CDR3 extends over 14 amino acids. Germline V lookup: CDR1 SGHRS, CDR2 YFSETQ. The V gene lost 0 bases and the J gene lost 3 bases, with 9 bases spanning the gap. DNA of the CDR3: TGCGCCAGCAGCTTGGTGGGGGGGGACACTGAAGCTTTCTTT. Its protein product is CASSLVGGDTEAFF.

This clone came up a few times. This chain connects TRBV28 to TRBJ2-5, with D perhaps matching TRBD2 (5 bases). The germline CDR1 and CDR2 sequences are MDHEN and SYDVKM. The V end lost 2 bases, the J end lost 0 bases, and 10 bases lay between the germline ends. This CDR3 has 15 residues. CDR3 sequence (DNA): TGTGCCAGCAGTTTAGAAGCGGCCTACCAAGAGACCCAGTACTTC. It translates to CASSLEAAYQETQYF.

In its sample, this clone was seen many times. The gene calls are TRBV11-2 and TRBJ1-1; a weak D match, TRBD1 (6 bases). The germline gives CDR1 SGHAT, CDR2 FQNNGV. The CDR3 covers 13 residues. Deletions cut 0 bases from V and 6 bases from J, with 8 bases between. The CDR3 sequence: CASSLDRGSEAFF. DNA of the CDR3: TGTGCCAGCAGCTTAGACAGGGGCTCTGAAGCTTTCTTT.

This clone was counted at least ten times. This chain uses TRBV7-9 with TRBJ1-2; 7 bases match TRBD1. CDR1 and CDR2 (germline): SEHNR, FQNEAQ (reference sequence). V trimming: 1 base; J trimming: 10 bases; junction bases outside the gene matches: 6. The CDR3 has 13 residues. CDR3 amino acids: CASSLGQGGAYTF. The CDR3 bases are TGTGCCAGCAGCTTAGGACAGGGAGGAGCCTACACCTTC. The variable domain in full, with the rest retrieved from reference TRBV7-9 and TRBJ1-2, is DTGVSQNPRHKITKRGQNVTFRCDPISEHNRLYWYRQTLGQGPEFLTYFQNEAQLEKSRLLSDRFSAERPKGSFSTLEIQRTEQGDSAMYLCASSLGQGGAYTFGSGTRLTVV.

This clone was detected many times. The rearrangement links TRBV27 to TRBJ2-1; 13 bases fit TRBD2. The CDR3 sequence is 15 residues long. V lost 6 bases and J lost 15; bases outside the gene matches: 14. Germline CDR1 is MNHEY and CDR2 is SMNVEV (reference sequence). The CDR3 nucleotides are TGTGCCAGCAGACGACTAGCGGGAGGATTAAGTATCCCGTTCTTC. This gives the protein CASRRLAGGLSIPFF.

This clone has a count of ten or more. The chain joins TRBV2 to TRBJ1-5; 9 bases match TRBD1. This CDR3 contains 17 residues. Germline trimming cut 6 bases from V and 5 bases from J; bases unmatched to any gene: 14. Germline V lookup: CDR1 SNHLY, CDR2 FYNNEI. The CDR3: CASSGHSTGGFYQPQHF. DNA for the CDR3: TGTGCCAGCAGCGGACATTCGACAGGGGGGTTTTATCAGCCCCAGCATTTT.

Many counts were recorded for this clone. The CDR3 DNA follows: TGTGCCAGCAGCTTAGGATACAGGGGAACGAATGAAAAACTGTTTTTT. Translation gives CASSLGYRGTNEKLFF. The chain couples TRBV7-9 to TRBJ1-4; 7 bases are a match to TRBD1. V shed 1 base, J shed 5 bases, and the junction held 7 bases outside the gene matches. Germline V lookup: CDR1 SEHNR, CDR2 FQNEAQ (reference sequence). This CDR3 comprises 16 residues.

This clone came up many times. CDR3 nucleotides: TGTGCCAGCAGCTTCCAGGGGAGATCTAATGAAAAACTGTTTTTT. It yields the protein CASSFQGRSNEKLFF. The chain couples TRBV5-4 to TRBJ1-4, with TRBD1 as a possible D gene (6 bases). The CDR3 totals 15 residues. The V gene lost 2 bases and the J gene lost 3 bases, with 11 bases spanning the gap. CDR1 and CDR2 from the germline V gene are SGHNT and YYREEE (reference sequence).

This clone was recorded many times. This chain joins TRBV29-1 and TRBJ2-3; 7 nucleotides agree with TRBD1. CDR1 and CDR2 from the germline V gene are SQVTM and ANQGSEA. The CDR3 is 14 amino acids. V was clipped by 6 bases and J by 2 bases; unmatched bases: 8. Here the CDR3 reads CSVRDSRYTDTQYF. In nucleotides, the CDR3 is TGCAGCGTCCGGGACAGCCGCTACACAGATACGCAGTATTTT.

This clone came up many times. The chain joins TRBV5-6 to TRBJ1-1; a possible D gene is TRBD1 (5 bases). Trimming took 4 bases from V and 1 from J, leaving 11 bases between them. The CDR3 is 14 amino acids. Germline V gene lookup returns CDR1 SGHDT and CDR2 YYEEEE. The CDR3 protein is CASSKAGGNTEAFF. The CDR3 DNA follows: TGTGCCAGCAGCAAGGCGGGGGGGAACACTGAAGCTTTCTTT.

This clone was counted ten times or more. The chain combines TRBV7-2 with TRBJ1-2; the match to TRBD1 covers 8 bases. Germline CDR1 reads SGHTA; CDR2 reads FQGNSA. J lost 7 bases, V lost 0 bases, and 7 bases had no gene match. CDR3 length: 15 residues. This CDR3 is CASSLAQGASGGYTF. In DNA, the CDR3 is TGTGCCAGCAGCTTAGCCCAGGGGGCGTCGGGTGGCTACACCTTC. The full variable domain, with the rest looked up from reference TRBV7-2 and TRBJ1-2, is GAGVSQSPSNKVTEKGKDVELRCDPISGHTALYWYRQSLGQGLEFLIYFQGNSAPDKSGLPSDRFSAERTGGSVSTLTIQRTQQEDSAVYLCASSLAQGASGGYTFGSGTRLTVV.

The sample holds many counts of this clone. This chain links TRBV28 with TRBJ2-7; possible D gene TRBD1, 6 bases. Trimming removed 3 bases at V and 6 bases at J, with 15 bases between. The CDR3 length is 14 residues. Germline lookup yields CDR1 MDHEN and CDR2 SYDVKM. CDR3 DNA sequence: TGTGCCAGCAGTTTTTTGCAGGGGTATCGCGAGCAGTACTTC. It is translated as CASSFLQGYREQYF.

This clone occurred many times. The V and J genes are TRBV28 and TRBJ2-5, with D perhaps TRBD2 (5 bases). Germline CDR1 MDHEN, CDR2 SYDVKM. The CDR3 is 12 residues long. The germline V and J ends were trimmed by 4 bases and 3 bases, with 6 bases remaining between them. The CDR3 is CASSSGKETQYF. The CDR3, as DNA: TGTGCCAGCAGTTCGGGGAAAGAGACCCAGTACTTC.

In its sample, this clone was seen many times. The chain couples TRBV6-1 to TRBJ1-5; D remains unclear. CDR3 size: 13 residues. Germline-derived CDR1 and CDR2 are MNHNS and SASEGT. Trimming shortened V by 2 bases and J by 2 bases, and 4 bases separated the two germline ends. CDR3 nucleotides: TGTGCCAGCAGTGAACGCGGCAATCAGCCCCAGCATTTT. Translation gives CASSERGNQPQHF.

This clone was seen at least ten times. CDR3 sequence reads: CASTRTGLKETQYF. Here the CDR3 DNA reads TGTGCCAGCACCAGGACAGGGCTGAAAGAGACCCAGTACTTC. The chain couples TRBV6-1 to TRBJ2-5; the match to TRBD1 covers 8 bases. V dropped 7 bases and J dropped 3; count of bases not matched to a gene: 7. The CDR3 is made up of 14 amino acids. Germline V CDR1 and CDR2: MNHNS, SASEGT.

This clone is labeled medium-sized. The gene calls are TRBV5-1 and TRBJ1-1, with D perhaps TRBD1 (6 bases). The V gene's germline CDR1 is SGHRS and CDR2 YFSETQ. The CDR3 sequence is 14 residues long. V was trimmed by 4 bases and J by 7 bases, leaving 17 bases between them. Here the CDR3 reads CASSPGGAVVEAFF. The CDR3 bases are TGCGCCAGCAGCCCGGGGGGGGCGGTCGTTGAAGCTTTCTTT. Full variable domain (rest looked up from reference TRBV5-1 and TRBJ1-1): KAGVTQTPRYLIKTRGQQVTLSCSPISGHRSVSWYQQTPGQGLQFLFEYFSETQRNKGNFPGRFSGRQFSNSRSEMNVSTLELGDSALYLCASSPGGAVVEAFFGQGTRLTVV.

Ten or more counts support this clone. Other DNA variants within this sample encode the same CDR3. The rearrangement joins TRBV19 to TRBJ2-1, with TRBD1 identical over 7 bases. Looked up from germline, CDR1 is LNHDA and CDR2 is SQIVND (reference sequence). CDR3 length: 15 residues. The ends lost 3 bases at V and 2 bases at J; junction bases unmatched: 4. CDR3 DNA sequence: TGTGCCAGTAGTATTCGACAGGGCGCCTACAATGAGCAGTTCTTC. This translates into CASSIRQGAYNEQFF.

This clone was seen at least ten times. This sequence joins TRBV6-5 and TRBJ2-3; the D gene is possibly TRBD1 (5 bases). This CDR3 region has 14 residues. V lost 2 bases, J lost 3 bases, and 9 bases lay in between. Germline values: CDR1 MNHEY, CDR2 SVGAGI. The CDR3 nucleotides are TGTGCCAGCAGTTACGGGGCGCCGACAGATACGCAGTATTTT. Its protein is CASSYGAPTDTQYF.

This clone was seen repeatedly, ten times or more. The rearrangement joins TRBV10-1 to TRBJ2-3; 9 bases align to TRBD2. Germline trimming cut 4 bases from V and 4 bases from J; bases unmatched to any gene: 3. Germline CDR1 is WNHNN and CDR2 is SYGVQD (reference sequence). CDR3 length equals 14 residues. DNA for the CDR3: TGCGCCAGCAGTGCTAGCGGGGTGTCAGATACGCAGTATTTT. This sequence encodes CASSASGVSDTQYF.

This clone was counted at least ten times. The gene calls are TRBV10-3 and TRBJ2-3; TRBD2 matches at 11 bases. Germline V lookup: CDR1 ENHRY, CDR2 SYGVKD. The CDR3 runs 14 residues. V was pared by 9 bases and J by 5 bases, with 7 bases of the junction left unmatched. CDR3 nucleotide sequence: TGTGCCATTATGACTAGCGGGATGGTAGATACGCAGTATTTT. Protein sequence: CAIMTSGMVDTQYF.

This clone was seen ten or more times. V and J are TRBV5-1 and TRBJ2-1; TRBD2 matches at 11 bases. This CDR3 comprises 18 residues. Germline trimming cut 0 bases from V and 6 bases from J; bases unmatched to any gene: 11. CDR1 and CDR2 (germline): SGHRS, YFSETQ. The CDR3 protein is CASSLVLAGVGLGNEQFF. The DNA for the CDR3 is TGCGCCAGCAGCTTGGTACTAGCGGGAGTGGGTTTGGGCAATGAGCAGTTCTTC. The full variable domain, completed using reference TRBV5-1 and TRBJ2-1, is KAGVTQTPRYLIKTRGQQVTLSCSPISGHRSVSWYQQTPGQGLQFLFEYFSETQRNKGNFPGRFSGRQFSNSRSEMNVSTLELGDSALYLCASSLVLAGVGLGNEQFFGPGTRLTVL.

This clone occurred many times. This rearrangement joins TRBV11-2 to TRBJ2-5, with 9 positions matching TRBD2. Trimming at V came to 1 base and at J to 5 bases, leaving 14 bases not matched to a gene. The CDR3 is 18 residues long. CDR1 SGHAT and CDR2 FQNNGV come from the germline V gene. The CDR3 region is CASSLVPGLGGGGETQYF. The CDR3 coding sequence is TGTGCCAGCAGCTTAGTACCCGGGTTAGGCGGGGGGGGTGAGACCCAGTACTTC.

The rearrangement uses TRBV29-1 and TRBJ2-1, with D hard to call. V lost 7 bases to trimming and J lost 10 bases, with 14 bases between them. This CDR3 is built from 11 residues. The germline V gene encodes CDR1 SQVTM and CDR2 ANQGSEA. The CDR3: CSGRRSREQFF. Here the CDR3 DNA reads TGCAGCGGCCGGCGGAGCCGGGAGCAGTTCTTC.

This clone has a count of ten or more. The chain recombines TRBV28 with TRBJ2-1, with TRBD2 matching 10 bases. CDR1 is MDHEN, CDR2 SYDVKM, per germline. The V segment lost 5 bases and the J segment 4 bases; nucleotides outside the gene matches: 8. CDR3 size: 16 residues. In DNA, the CDR3 is TGTGCCAGCAGTCCACTTAGCGGGAGGAATTACAATGAGCAGTTCTTC. It encodes CASSPLSGRNYNEQFF.

In this sample, this clone turned up many times. V usage is TRBV7-3 and J usage is TRBJ2-1, with 11 positions matching TRBD2. Germline assignment: CDR1 SGHTA and CDR2 FQGTGA. CDR3 length: 16 amino acids. Losses at the gene ends were 1 base for V and 7 bases for J; bases not matched to a gene: 6. The chain's CDR3 is CASSLSPGTSGNEQFF. The CDR3, as DNA: TGTGCCAGCAGCTTAAGCCCCGGGACTAGCGGAAATGAGCAGTTCTTC.

The sample holds many counts of this clone. This sequence joins TRBV19 and TRBJ2-1; the match to TRBD2 covers 11 bases. The V gene end was trimmed by 3 bases and the J gene end by 7 bases; junction bases not matched to a gene: 5. Germline V CDR1 and CDR2: LNHDA, SQIVND (reference sequence). The CDR3 consists of 15 residues. CDR3 bases: TGTGCCAGTAGTATGGGGGCTAGCGGGGGGAATGAGCAGTTCTTC. This codes for CASSMGASGGNEQFF.

This clone was seen repeatedly, ten times or more. CDR3 region: CASSEKVTGGEQYF. The DNA of the CDR3 is TGTGCCAGCAGTGAAAAGGTGACAGGGGGCGAGCAGTACTTC. The rearrangement joins TRBV6-1 to TRBJ2-7, with TRBD1 matching 9 bases. The CDR3 consists of 14 residues. Germline lookup yields CDR1 MNHNS and CDR2 SASEGT. The V gene end was trimmed by 2 bases and the J gene end by 6 bases; junction bases not matched to a gene: 5.

This clone was counted ten times or more. V gene TRBV28 combines with J gene TRBJ2-1, with 12 bases matching TRBD2. After removal of 5 bases from V and 0 bases from J, the junction contained 5 bases not matched to a gene. Germline values: CDR1 MDHEN, CDR2 SYDVKM. This CDR3 region has 17 residues. The CDR3 bases are TGTGCCAGCAGTCCCAGACTAGCGGGAGACTCCTACAATGAGCAGTTCTTC. Translating it yields CASSPRLAGDSYNEQFF.

This clone was observed many times. CDR3 residues: CASSLSLAGANEQFF. CDR3 nucleotide sequence: TGCGCCAGCAGCTTGTCCTTAGCGGGAGCCAATGAGCAGTTCTTC. This rearrangement joins TRBV5-1 to TRBJ2-1; 9 bases align to TRBD2. The CDR3 loop spans 15 amino acids. Trimming removed 1 base from V and 6 bases from J; junction bases left unmatched: 5. Germline V CDR1 and CDR2: SGHRS, YFSETQ.

This clone was detected many times. The CDR3 DNA sequence: TGTGCCAGCAGCCCACCCCTGGGCCCGGTCGCTGAAGCTTTCTTT. Translated: CASSPPLGPVAEAFF. The chain carries TRBV5-4 and TRBJ1-1; D is unresolved. The CDR3 spans 15 residues. V lost 4 bases, J lost 6 bases, and 19 bases lay in between. Germline V lookup: CDR1 SGHNT, CDR2 YYREEE (reference sequence).